The 10 T cell receptor beta chains reported below all come from one sample, sequenced in a study of T cells after yellow fever vaccination. MiXCR was run by TCRdb on the 5' RACE reads, yielding one entry per CDR3 protein. This table holds a few hundred thousand distinct CDR3 sequences, roughly 4% found once. Material: PBMCs, obtained 5 days after the yellow fever booster vaccination. The receptor source for this set is a man aged 18-30 years who received the YFV17D yellow fever vaccine.

This chain connects TRBV7-9 to TRBJ2-7, with 9 positions matching TRBD1. The germline V gene has CDR1 SEHNR and CDR2 FQNEAQ (reference sequence). The V segment lost 4 bases and the J segment 5 bases; nucleotides outside the gene matches: 9. The CDR3 is 15 amino acids. The CDR3 protein is CASSSNRDRDDEQYV. The CDR3 nucleotides read TGTGCCAGCAGCTCGAACCGGGACAGGGACGACGAGCAGTACGTC.

The chain combines TRBV13 with TRBJ1-6, with TRBD1 as a possible D gene (5 bases). Germline CDR1 PRHDT, CDR2 FYEKMQ (reference sequence). The CDR3 covers 15 residues. The V gene lost 2 bases and the J gene lost 7 bases, with 12 bases spanning the gap. DNA of the CDR3: TGTGCCAGCAGCTTACTGCAGGGCGGGAATTCACCCCTCCACTTT. Its protein product is CASSLLQGGNSPLHF.

This clonotype has a count of ten or more. The V call is TRBV6-5, the J call TRBJ2-5; 10 positions agree with TRBD2. Germline CDR1 MNHEY, CDR2 SVGAGI. This CDR3 is built from 17 residues. The J segment lost 4 bases and the V segment lost 0 bases, leaving 8 bases of the junction unmatched. CDR3 coding DNA: TGTGCCAGCAGTTACTCGCGGATAGCGGGGGGAGGAGAGACCCAGTACTTC. Translation: CASSYSRIAGGGETQYF.

The rearrangement joins TRBV5-1 to TRBJ2-7, with TRBD1 identical over 10 bases. The CDR3 loop spans 13 amino acids. CDR1 is SGHRS, CDR2 YFSETQ, per germline. V lost 3 bases, J lost 5 bases, and 2 bases stayed unmatched. The CDR3 nucleotides read TGCGCCAGCAGCTCGGGACAGGGGAACGAGCAGTACGTC. It encodes CASSSGQGNEQYV.

This clonotype was observed many times. The V and J genes are TRBV4-3 and TRBJ1-1, with D possibly being TRBD1 (5 bases). This CDR3 contains 18 residues. V dropped 0 bases and J dropped 0 bases, with 17 bases sitting between them. Germline V gene sequence: CDR1 LGHNA, CDR2 YSLEER. The CDR3 DNA follows: TGCGCCAGCAGCCAAGATATCGGGGGACGGGGTTTGAACACTGAAGCTTTCTTT. This encodes CASSQDIGGRGLNTEAFF.

This clonotype has ten or more counts. Here the CDR3 DNA reads TGTGCCAGCAGCTTGACAGGCCTCCCTCGCTATAATTCACCCCTCCACTTT. Translated: CASSLTGLPRYNSPLHF. The genes are TRBV5-5 and TRBJ1-6; weak D call: TRBD1 (5 bases). Germline CDR1 SGHKS, CDR2 YYEKEE (reference sequence). V gave up 1 base and J gave up 3 bases, with 14 bases separating them. The CDR3 has 17 amino acids.

This clonotype showed up many times. The CDR3 loop is CASSHRDGSEGYTF. In DNA, the CDR3 is TGCGCCAGCAGCCACAGAGACGGCTCCGAGGGCTACACCTTC. V gene TRBV5-1 combines with J gene TRBJ1-2; no definite D call. The CDR3 spans 14 residues. The germline V gene encodes CDR1 SGHRS and CDR2 YFSETQ. V was shortened by 4 bases and J by 8 bases, with 18 bases between the two germline ends.

The genes are TRBV7-2 and TRBJ1-1, with D possibly TRBD1 on 5 matching bases. The CDR3 runs to 12 residues. Germline loops: CDR1 SGHTA, CDR2 FQGNSA. V lost 6 bases and J 8 bases, leaving 13 bases between the germline ends. For the CDR3, the DNA is TGTGCCAGCAGTCAACAGGCGGCAGAAGCTTTCTTT. Protein product: CASSQQAAEAFF.

This clonotype has just a few counts. This chain links TRBV12-3 or TRBV12-4 with TRBJ1-5; TRBD1 aligns across 8 bases. The CDR3 loop spans 15 amino acids. The trim removed 5 bases at V and 6 bases at J, leaving 9 bases unmatched. This CDR3 reads CASSPGTGYAQPQHF. The CDR3, as DNA: TGTGCCAGCAGTCCCGGGACAGGTTACGCTCAGCCCCAGCATTTT.

The CDR3 nucleotides are TGTGCCAGCAGCCCCCGACTTTTCGGGGGGGCTAGTCTCTCAGAGACCCAGTACTTC. This translates into CASSPRLFGGASLSETQYF. The chain uses TRBV7-9 and TRBJ2-5; 8 positions agree with TRBD2. The germline CDR1 and CDR2 sequences are SEHNR and FQNEAQ (reference sequence). Losses at the gene ends were 5 bases for V and 4 bases for J; bases not matched to a gene: 21. CDR3 length: 19 residues.